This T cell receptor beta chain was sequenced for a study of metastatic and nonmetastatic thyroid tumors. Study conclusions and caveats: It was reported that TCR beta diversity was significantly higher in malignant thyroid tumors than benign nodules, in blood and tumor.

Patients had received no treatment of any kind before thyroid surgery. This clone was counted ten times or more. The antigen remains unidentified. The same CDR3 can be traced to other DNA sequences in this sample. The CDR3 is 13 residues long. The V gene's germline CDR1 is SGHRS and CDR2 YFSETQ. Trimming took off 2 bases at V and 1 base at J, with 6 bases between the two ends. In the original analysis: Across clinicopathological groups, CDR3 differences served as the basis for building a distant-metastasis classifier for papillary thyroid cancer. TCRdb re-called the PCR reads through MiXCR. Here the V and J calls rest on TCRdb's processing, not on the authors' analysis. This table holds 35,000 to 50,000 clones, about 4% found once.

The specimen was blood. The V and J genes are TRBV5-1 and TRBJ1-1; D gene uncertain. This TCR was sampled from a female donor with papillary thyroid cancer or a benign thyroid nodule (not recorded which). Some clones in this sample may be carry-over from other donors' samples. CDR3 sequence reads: CASSFEENTEAFF. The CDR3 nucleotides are TGCGCCAGCAGCTTTGAGGAGAACACTGAAGCTTTCTTT.